These T cell receptor beta chains were read from a single sample in a study of T cell responses to AZD1222 COVID-19 vaccine. The protocol was immunoSEQ multiplex PCR, while the TCRdb copy is restricted to in-frame clones and leaves out a portion. The sample has hundreds of thousands of clones; 93% are singletons. Source: peripheral blood, taken on day 0 of MenACWY control vaccination. These receptors originate from an adult in good health. CDR3s include the opening cysteine and the closing phenylalanine or tryptophan. A D gene is named only where the DNA matches it firmly. Clone size is stated in some rows and not others, as once, few, many or a class when expanded.

d_call: NA; v_call: TRBV5-1; j_call: TRBJ1-1; clone_size: once; cdr3_aa: CASSLNRVGGNTEAFF; cdr3_nt: TGCGCCAGCAGCCTGAACAGGGTCGGAGGGAACACTGAAGCTTTCTTT
d_call: NA; v_call: TRBV19; j_call: TRBJ1-1; clone_size: NA; cdr3_aa: CASSSNLRTATESEAFF; cdr3_nt: TGTGCCAGTAGTTCCAATCTTAGGACAGCGACCGAGTCTGAAGCTTTCTTT
d_call: TRBD1; v_call: TRBV19; j_call: TRBJ1-5; clone_size: once; cdr3_aa: CASSIRQGAVGQPQHF; cdr3_nt: TGTGCCAGTAGTATACGGCAGGGGGCAGTAGGTCAGCCCCAGCATTTT
d_call: NA; v_call: TRBV18; j_call: TRBJ2-5; clone_size: NA; cdr3_aa: CASSQAMGETQYF; cdr3_nt: TGTGCCAGCTCCCAGGCCATGGGGGAGACCCAGTACTTC
d_call: TRBD1; v_call: TRBV7-9; j_call: TRBJ1-2; clone_size: NA; cdr3_aa: CASSQSRDRGFSYGYTF; cdr3_nt: TGTGCCAGCAGCCAGAGTCGGGACAGGGGTTTTAGCTATGGCTACACCTTC
d_call: NA; v_call: TRBV11-2; j_call: TRBJ1-6; clone_size: NA; cdr3_aa: CASSTPIGVNSPLHF; cdr3_nt: TGTGCCAGCAGCACACCTATCGGAGTTAATTCACCCCTCCACTTT
d_call: NA; v_call: TRBV5-1; j_call: TRBJ1-2; clone_size: NA; cdr3_aa: CASSLESPNYGYTF; cdr3_nt: TGCGCCAGCAGCTTGGAATCGCCTAACTATGGCTACACCTTC
d_call: NA; v_call: TRBV5-5; j_call: TRBJ2-2; clone_size: NA; cdr3_aa: CASSGSGAGELFF; cdr3_nt: TGTGCCAGCAGCGGATCCGGGGCCGGGGAGCTGTTTTTT
d_call: NA; v_call: TRBV19; j_call: TRBJ2-6; clone_size: NA; cdr3_aa: CASSYRVQYSGANVLTF; cdr3_nt: TGTGCCAGTAGTTATAGGGTTCAATACTCTGGGGCCAACGTCCTGACTTTC
d_call: NA; v_call: TRBV7-9; j_call: TRBJ1-6; clone_size: NA; cdr3_aa: CASSPSGSSYNSPLHF; cdr3_nt: TGTGCCAGCAGCCCATCAGGAAGCTCCTATAATTCACCCCTCCACTTT
d_call: NA; v_call: TRBV18; j_call: TRBJ1-1; clone_size: NA; cdr3_aa: CASSSAENTEAFF; cdr3_nt: TGTGCCAGCTCATCCGCGGAGAACACTGAAGCTTTCTTT
d_call: TRBD2; v_call: TRBV25-1; j_call: TRBJ2-1; clone_size: NA; cdr3_aa: CASRHSGGNEQFF; cdr3_nt: TGTGCCAGCAGGCACAGCGGGGGGAATGAGCAGTTCTTC
d_call: TRBD1; v_call: TRBV7-6; j_call: TRBJ2-3; clone_size: NA; cdr3_aa: CASSLGVGTGGNTQYF; cdr3_nt: TGTGCCAGCAGCTTAGGGGTCGGGACAGGGGGAAATACGCAGTATTTT
d_call: TRBD1; v_call: TRBV19; j_call: TRBJ1-5; clone_size: NA; cdr3_aa: CAHRGASSGNQPQHF; cdr3_nt: TGTGCCCACAGGGGGGCCAGCTCAGGGAATCAGCCCCAGCATTTT
d_call: NA; v_call: TRBV7-3; j_call: TRBJ1-1; clone_size: NA; cdr3_aa: CASSLGMNTEAFF; cdr3_nt: TGTGCCAGCAGCTTAGGCATGAACACTGAAGCTTTCTTT
d_call: TRBD2; v_call: TRBV5-1; j_call: TRBJ2-2; clone_size: NA; cdr3_aa: CASSLVPGTSGGYTGELFF; cdr3_nt: TGCGCCAGCAGCTTGGTACCTGGGACTAGCGGGGGCTACACCGGGGAGCTGTTTTTT
d_call: TRBD2; v_call: TRBV5-4; j_call: TRBJ2-3; clone_size: NA; cdr3_aa: CASSGSGRGADTQYF; cdr3_nt: TGTGCCAGCAGCGGCTCGGGGCGGGGGGCCGATACGCAGTATTTT
d_call: NA; v_call: TRBV4-2; j_call: TRBJ2-1; clone_size: NA; cdr3_aa: CASSQDRAPSYNEQFF; cdr3_nt: TGTGCCAGCAGCCAAGATCGGGCTCCCTCCTACAATGAGCAGTTCTTC
d_call: NA; v_call: TRBV6-6; j_call: TRBJ2-7; clone_size: NA; cdr3_aa: CASSYPDSYSEQYF; cdr3_nt: TGTGCCAGCAGTTACCCTGACAGCTACTCCGAGCAGTACTTC
d_call: TRBD1; v_call: TRBV2; j_call: TRBJ2-3; clone_size: NA; cdr3_aa: CASSALVGQGRSGTQYF; cdr3_nt: TGTGCCAGCAGTGCCCTTGTTGGACAGGGTAGATCGGGTACGCAGTATTTT
d_call: TRBD1; v_call: TRBV6-5; j_call: TRBJ1-1; clone_size: NA; cdr3_aa: CASSPRGLRTEAFF; cdr3_nt: TGTGCCAGCAGTCCCAGGGGGCTACGCACTGAAGCTTTCTTT
d_call: NA; v_call: TRBV5-1; j_call: TRBJ1-2; clone_size: NA; cdr3_aa: CASSLGGDYGYTF; cdr3_nt: TGCGCCAGCAGCTTGGGAGGAGACTATGGCTACACCTTC
d_call: NA; v_call: TRBV4-1; j_call: TRBJ2-1; clone_size: NA; cdr3_aa: CASSQSGLHNEQFF; cdr3_nt: TGCGCCAGCAGCCAATCGGGACTTCACAATGAGCAGTTCTTC
d_call: NA; v_call: TRBV7-2; j_call: TRBJ2-1; clone_size: NA; cdr3_aa: CASSLVGVEQFF; cdr3_nt: TGTGCCAGCAGCTTAGTTGGCGTTGAGCAGTTCTTC
d_call: NA; v_call: TRBV24-1; j_call: TRBJ1-6; clone_size: NA; cdr3_aa: CATSDPREGRNSPLHF; cdr3_nt: TGTGCCACCAGTGACCCCCGGGAAGGACGGAATTCACCCCTCCACTTT
d_call: TRBD1; v_call: TRBV5-5; j_call: TRBJ1-2; clone_size: NA; cdr3_aa: CASSLRDRGYGYTF; cdr3_nt: TGTGCCAGCAGCCTCCGGGACAGAGGCTATGGCTACACCTTC
d_call: TRBD1; v_call: TRBV19; j_call: TRBJ1-4; clone_size: once; cdr3_aa: CASYRQGGGKLFF; cdr3_nt: TGTGCCAGCTACCGACAGGGCGGAGGAAAACTGTTTTTT
d_call: NA; v_call: TRBV19; j_call: TRBJ2-2; clone_size: NA; cdr3_aa: CASSMDSVNTGELFF; cdr3_nt: TGTGCCAGTAGTATGGACAGCGTGAACACCGGGGAGCTGTTTTTT
d_call: NA; v_call: TRBV7-9; j_call: TRBJ1-4; clone_size: NA; cdr3_aa: CASSLPTGSNEKLFF; cdr3_nt: TGTGCCAGCAGCTTACCGACAGGCAGCAATGAAAAACTGTTTTTT
d_call: TRBD2; v_call: TRBV9; j_call: TRBJ2-1; clone_size: few; cdr3_aa: CASSILAGGGYNEQFF; cdr3_nt: TGTGCCAGCAGCATACTAGCGGGGGGAGGCTACAATGAGCAGTTCTTC
d_call: NA; v_call: TRBV27; j_call: TRBJ1-1; clone_size: NA; cdr3_aa: CASSFYRNTEAFF; cdr3_nt: TGTGCCAGCAGTTTTTACAGGAACACTGAAGCTTTCTTT
d_call: TRBD2; v_call: TRBV2; j_call: TRBJ2-1; clone_size: NA; cdr3_aa: CASTRLRASGGAVNEQFF; cdr3_nt: TGTGCCAGCACCCGACTCCGGGCTAGCGGGGGGGCCGTGAATGAGCAGTTCTTC
d_call: NA; v_call: TRBV10-1; j_call: TRBJ2-2; clone_size: NA; cdr3_aa: CASSGSLDRNTGELFF; cdr3_nt: TGCGCCAGCAGTGGATCTTTGGACAGGAACACCGGGGAGCTGTTTTTT